The 20 T cell receptor beta chains in this list originate from one sample, sequenced in a study of blood T cell repertoires in COVID-19. Data came from immunoSEQ multiplex PCR; TCRdb stores just in-frame clones and leaves some out. Of around 55,000 clones listed, about nine tenths are singletons. Material for sequencing was peripheral blood. These receptors all come from a man in his fifties or sixties with acute or convalescent COVID-19.

The genes are TRBV5-1 and TRBJ2-2; D might be TRBD2 (5 bases). CDR3 length: 14 residues. Germline CDR1 SGHRS, CDR2 YFSETQ. V was pared by 4 bases and J by 7 bases, with 14 bases between. CDR3 region: CASSDPRAGGELFF. The CDR3 DNA sequence: TGCGCCAGCAGCGACCCGCGGGCGGGCGGGGAGCTGTTTTTT.

The chain uses TRBV9 and TRBJ1-1, with 8 bases fitting TRBD1. After removal of 1 base from V and 8 bases from J, the junction contained 10 bases not matched to a gene. The CDR3 runs 15 residues. Germline CDR1 and CDR2: SGDLS and YYNGEE. This CDR3 reads CASSVRQGPVVEAFF. DNA for the CDR3: TGTGCCAGCAGCGTACGACAGGGGCCAGTGGTAGAAGCTTTCTTT.

V usage is TRBV30 and J usage is TRBJ1-2; D is perhaps TRBD1 (6 bases). Trimming left V 1 base short and J 7 bases short, with 13 bases between. In germline, CDR1 is GTSNPN, CDR2 SVGIG (reference sequence). The CDR3 covers 13 residues. This chain's CDR3 is CAWSGTVLSGYTF. CDR3 sequence (DNA): TGTGCCTGGAGTGGGACAGTCCTTTCTGGCTACACCTTC.

The chain couples TRBV30 to TRBJ2-6; D possibly corresponds to TRBD2 (6 bases). Germline-derived CDR1 and CDR2 are GTSNPN and SVGIG (reference sequence). Trimming removed 8 bases at V and 3 bases at J, with 17 bases between. The CDR3 totals 15 residues. CDR3 nucleotide sequence: TGTGCCCGAACAGCAGGGACTGGTGGGGCCAACGTCCTGACTTTC. It translates to CARTAGTGGANVLTF. Based on the CDR3 plus reference TRBV30 and TRBJ2-6, the full variable domain is SQTIHQWPATLVQPVGSPLSLECTVEGTSNPNLYWYRQAAGRGLQLLFYSVGIGQISSEVPQNLSASRPQDRQFILSSKKLLLSDSGFYLCARTAGTGGANVLTFGAGSRLTVL.

The chain joins TRBV28 to TRBJ2-2; the D gene is possibly TRBD2 (5 bases). V gave up 6 bases and J gave up 0 bases, with 11 bases separating them. Germline CDR1 reads MDHEN; CDR2 reads SYDVKM. The CDR3 runs to 15 residues. The CDR3 DNA follows: TGTGCCAGCAGAAACAGCGGTTCGAACACCGGGGAGCTGTTTTTT. Protein sequence: CASRNSGSNTGELFF.

The chain carries TRBV20-1 and TRBJ1-5; D gene ambiguous. V was clipped by 6 bases and J by 5 bases, with 8 bases between them. CDR1 is DFQATT and CDR2 is SNEGSKA in the germline V gene (reference sequence). This CDR3 is 11 amino acids long. The CDR3 sequence: CSAAGDQPQHF. CDR3 DNA sequence: TGCAGTGCGGCAGGTGATCAGCCCCAGCATTTT.

V usage is TRBV5-6 and J usage is TRBJ1-2, with D unresolved. Germline-derived CDR1 and CDR2 are SGHDT and YYEEEE. This CDR3 spans 14 amino acids. The V end lost 4 bases, the J end lost 4 bases, and 14 bases lay between the germline ends. DNA for the CDR3: TGTGCCAGCAGCCCGGGCGGGGTTGGCTATGGCTACACCTTC. Protein: CASSPGGVGYGYTF. Complete variable domain (other parts from reference TRBV5-6 and TRBJ1-2): DAGVTQSPTHLIKTRGQQVTLRCSPKSGHDTVSWYQQALGQGPQFIFQYYEEEERQRGNFPDRFSGHQFPNYSSELNVNALLLGDSALYLCASSPGGVGYGYTFGSGTRLTVV.

The chain couples TRBV4-3 to TRBJ2-1; 13 bases agree with TRBD2. The CDR3 totals 18 residues. Per the germline V gene, CDR1 is LGHNA and CDR2 is YSLEER. V shed 0 bases and J 7 bases; nucleotides not matched to a gene: 9. The chain's CDR3 is CASSQDRLLAGGRNEQFF. In DNA form, the CDR3 reads TGCGCCAGCAGCCAAGATAGGTTACTAGCGGGAGGGCGGAATGAGCAGTTCTTC.

The J gene is TRBJ2-7, the V gene TRBV6-5; the D gene is possibly TRBD1 (6 bases). CDR3 size: 13 residues. Trimming cost V 2 bases and J 7 bases, with 12 bases left between them. Germline loops: CDR1 MNHEY, CDR2 SVGAGI. The CDR3 region has the DNA TGTGCCAGCAGTTACCGGAAACAGGGTGAGCAGTACTTC. It encodes CASSYRKQGEQYF.

The J gene is TRBJ2-2, the V gene TRBV3-1 (or the pseudogene TRBV3-2), with D perhaps TRBD1 (7 bases). The CDR3 has 16 residues. CDR1 is LGHDT and CDR2 is YNNKEL in the germline V gene (reference sequence). V lost 4 bases to trimming and J lost 7 bases, with 19 bases between them. The CDR3 nucleotides read TGTGCCAGCAGCCTTCGGAGGGGGCGGGATCTCGGGGAGCTGTTTTTT. As protein: CASSLRRGRDLGELFF.

The table lists this clone with a count of one. The chain carries TRBV14 and TRBJ2-1; tentative D call: TRBD2 (5 bases). The ends were cut back, 4 bases at V and 4 bases at J, with 17 bases in the middle. CDR3 length: 16 residues. Germline-derived CDR1 and CDR2 are SGHDN and FVKESK. In DNA, the CDR3 is TGTGCCAGCAGCCGTAATTTAGTGTCGGGGTACAATGAGCAGTTCTTC. Its translation: CASSRNLVSGYNEQFF.

The chain couples TRBV11-3 to TRBJ1-6; TRBD1 is a possible D gene (6 bases). The CDR3 spans 17 residues. Trimming took off 1 base at V and 5 bases at J, with 15 bases between the two ends. Germline assignment: CDR1 SGHNT and CDR2 YENEEA. The CDR3 DNA follows: TGTGCCAGCAGCTTAGTTTCCGACAGGAGTCATAATTCACCCCTCCACTTT. Protein: CASSLVSDRSHNSPLHF. The full variable domain, completed using reference TRBV11-3 and TRBJ1-6, is EAGVVQSPRYKIIEKKQPVAFWCNPISGHNTLYWYLQNLGQGPELLIRYENEEAVDDSQLPKDRFSAERLKGVDSTLKIQPAELGDSAVYLCASSLVSDRSHNSPLHFGNGTRLTVT.

CDR3 residues: CASSTNPGTGDGYTF. In nucleotides, the CDR3 is TGTGCCAGTAGTACGAACCCCGGGACAGGGGATGGCTACACCTTC. This rearrangement joins TRBV19 to TRBJ1-2; the match to TRBD1 covers 10 bases. The trim removed 4 bases at V and 6 bases at J, leaving 8 bases unmatched. CDR3 length: 15 residues. Germline lookup yields CDR1 LNHDA and CDR2 SQIVND (reference sequence).

This sequence joins TRBV28 and TRBJ1-4; TRBD1 matches at 9 bases. V was clipped by 5 bases and J by 8 bases; unmatched bases: 9. The CDR3 totals 15 residues. Germline V gene sequence: CDR1 MDHEN, CDR2 SYDVKM. CDR3 region: CASSVSTGGGEKLFF. The CDR3 region has the DNA TGTGCCAGCAGTGTCTCGACAGGGGGAGGAGAAAAACTGTTTTTT.

V usage is TRBV7-9 and J usage is TRBJ2-1; TRBD1 might be the D (6 bases). In germline, CDR1 is SEHNR, CDR2 FQNEAQ (reference sequence). The CDR3 has 14 residues. Trimming removed 4 bases from V and 11 bases from J, with 18 bases in between. The CDR3, as DNA: TGTGCCAGCAGCTATGGGACATTCTACTCCCAGCAGTTCTTC. The encoded protein is CASSYGTFYSQQFF. The full variable domain, completed using reference TRBV7-9 and TRBJ2-1, is DTGVSQNPRHKITKRGQNVTFRCDPISEHNRLYWYRQTLGQGPEFLTYFQNEAQLEKSRLLSDRFSAERPKGSFSTLEIQRTEQGDSAMYLCASSYGTFYSQQFFGPGTRLTVL.

The count of this clone is one. This chain connects TRBV6-5 to TRBJ1-4; the match to TRBD1 covers 8 bases. J gave up 4 bases and V 6 bases, and 4 bases lay outside the gene matches. This CDR3 has 14 residues. Germline V gene lookup returns CDR1 MNHEY and CDR2 SVGAGI. Here the CDR3 reads CASSPTGVNEKLFF. The CDR3 DNA sequence: TGTGCCAGCAGCCCGACAGGGGTTAATGAAAAACTGTTTTTT.

V usage is TRBV6-2 or TRBV6-3 and J usage is TRBJ1-5, with 10 positions matching TRBD1. V was clipped by 5 bases and J by 2 bases; unmatched bases: 12. This CDR3 spans 18 amino acids. Looked up from germline, CDR1 is MNHEY and CDR2 is SVGEGT. The DNA for the CDR3 is TGTGCCAGCAGTGACCGGGACAGGGGCCTCCTGCGCAATCAGCCCCAGCATTTT. Its translation: CASSDRDRGLLRNQPQHF.

This clone was found once. J is TRBJ2-1 and V is TRBV6-5, with a tentative D call TRBD2 (5 bases). Trimming cost V 10 bases and J 0 bases, with 13 bases left between them. Germline values: CDR1 MNHEY, CDR2 SVGAGI. This CDR3 has 14 residues. The CDR3 loop is CATSGIGSYNEQFF. The CDR3 DNA is TGTGCCACCTCGGGGATAGGCTCCTACAATGAGCAGTTCTTC.

The CDR3 DNA sequence: TGCGCCAGCAGCTTGGAACTAGCGGGAGGCTACGAGCAGTACTTC. Its protein is CASSLELAGGYEQYF. The rearrangement joins TRBV5-1 to TRBJ2-7, with 12 bases aligning to TRBD2. Trimming at V came to 0 bases and at J to 3 bases, leaving 1 base not matched to a gene. The CDR3 is 15 residues long. CDR1 SGHRS and CDR2 YFSETQ come from the germline V gene.

This chain connects TRBV7-2 to TRBJ2-7, with TRBD2 matching 10 bases. The length of the CDR3 is 15 residues. Germline assignment: CDR1 SGHTA and CDR2 FQGNSA. With 3 bases clipped from V and 2 bases from J, the junction kept 4 bases outside the gene matches. The CDR3 loop is CASSLRLAGAYEQYF. The CDR3 coding sequence is TGTGCCAGCAGCTTGAGGCTAGCGGGAGCCTACGAGCAGTACTTC.